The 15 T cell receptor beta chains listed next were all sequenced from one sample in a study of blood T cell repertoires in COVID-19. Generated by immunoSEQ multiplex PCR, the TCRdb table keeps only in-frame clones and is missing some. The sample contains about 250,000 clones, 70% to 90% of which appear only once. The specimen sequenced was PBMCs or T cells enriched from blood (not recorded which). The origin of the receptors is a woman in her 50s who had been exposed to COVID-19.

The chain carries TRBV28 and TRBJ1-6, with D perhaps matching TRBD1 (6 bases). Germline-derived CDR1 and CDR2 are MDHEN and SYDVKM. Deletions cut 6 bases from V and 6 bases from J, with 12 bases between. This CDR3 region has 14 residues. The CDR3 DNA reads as TGTGCCAGCAGGTCCGGGACATTTAATTCACCCCTCCACTTT. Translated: CASRSGTFNSPLHF.

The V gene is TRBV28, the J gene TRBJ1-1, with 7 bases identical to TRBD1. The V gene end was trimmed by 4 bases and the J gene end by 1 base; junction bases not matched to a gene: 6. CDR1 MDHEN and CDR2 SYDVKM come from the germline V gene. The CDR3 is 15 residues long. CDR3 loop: CASSSRPGGNTEAFF. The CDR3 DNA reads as TGTGCCAGCAGTTCCCGACCAGGGGGGAACACTGAAGCTTTCTTT. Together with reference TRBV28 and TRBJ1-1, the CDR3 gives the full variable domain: DVKVTQSSRYLVKRTGEKVFLECVQDMDHENMFWYRQDPGLGLRLIYFSYDVKMKEKGDIPEGYSVSREKKERFSLILESASTNQTSMYLCASSSRPGGNTEAFFGQGTRLTVV.

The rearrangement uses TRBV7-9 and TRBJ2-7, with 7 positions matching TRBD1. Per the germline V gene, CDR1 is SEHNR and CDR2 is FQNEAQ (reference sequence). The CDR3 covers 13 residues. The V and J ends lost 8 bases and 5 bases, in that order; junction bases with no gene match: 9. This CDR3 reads CASARTGLNEQYF. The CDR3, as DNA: TGTGCCAGCGCCCGGACAGGATTAAACGAGCAGTACTTC.

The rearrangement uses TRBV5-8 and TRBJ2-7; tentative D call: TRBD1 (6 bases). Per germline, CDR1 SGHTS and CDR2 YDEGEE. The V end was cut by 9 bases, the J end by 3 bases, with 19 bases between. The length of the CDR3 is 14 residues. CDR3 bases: TGTGCCACCCACAACGAAGGGGGTATCTACGAGCAGTACTTC. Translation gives CATHNEGGIYEQYF.

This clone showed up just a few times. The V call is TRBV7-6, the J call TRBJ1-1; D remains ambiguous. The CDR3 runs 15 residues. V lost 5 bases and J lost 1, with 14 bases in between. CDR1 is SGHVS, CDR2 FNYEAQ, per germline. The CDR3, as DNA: TGTGCCAGCAGCCCCCACCTTACAAGGAACACTGAAGCTTTCTTT. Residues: CASSPHLTRNTEAFF.

This CDR3 reads CASRTSRDYGYTF. CDR3 bases: TGTGCCAGCAGAACGTCGCGGGACTATGGCTACACCTTC. V gene TRBV2 combines with J gene TRBJ1-2; D ambiguous. The CDR3 extends over 13 amino acids. Germline loops: CDR1 SNHLY, CDR2 FYNNEI. V lost 6 bases and J 3 bases, leaving 11 bases between the germline ends.

The CDR3 coding sequence is TGCAGCGTTCTGGGGCAGGTGGGCTCTGAAGCTTTCTTT. Its protein product is CSVLGQVGSEAFF. V and J are TRBV29-1 and TRBJ1-1; maybe TRBD1 (5 bases). There are 13 residues in the CDR3. Germline V gene sequence: CDR1 SQVTM, CDR2 ANQGSEA. Trimming took 5 bases from V and 6 from J, leaving 16 bases between them.

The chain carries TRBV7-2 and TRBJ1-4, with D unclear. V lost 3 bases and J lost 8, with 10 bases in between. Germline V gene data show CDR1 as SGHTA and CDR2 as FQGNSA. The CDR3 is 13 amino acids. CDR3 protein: CASSFRAGEKLFF. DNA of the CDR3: TGTGCCAGCAGCTTTCGGGCGGGAGAAAAACTGTTTTTT.

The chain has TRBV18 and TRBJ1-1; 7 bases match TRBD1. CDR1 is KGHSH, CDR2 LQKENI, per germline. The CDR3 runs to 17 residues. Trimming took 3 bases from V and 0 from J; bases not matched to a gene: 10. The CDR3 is CASSPLGTASLNTEAFF. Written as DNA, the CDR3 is TGTGCCAGCTCACCCCTCGGGACAGCTTCCCTGAACACTGAAGCTTTCTTT.

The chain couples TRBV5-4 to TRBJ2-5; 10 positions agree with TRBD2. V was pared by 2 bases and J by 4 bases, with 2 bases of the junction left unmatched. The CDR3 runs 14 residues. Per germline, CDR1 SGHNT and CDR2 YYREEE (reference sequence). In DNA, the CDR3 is TGTGCCAGCAGCTTCGGACTAGCGGCAGAGACCCAGTACTTC. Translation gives CASSFGLAAETQYF. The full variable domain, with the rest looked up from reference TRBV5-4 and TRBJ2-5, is ETGVTQSPTHLIKTRGQQVTLRCSSQSGHNTVSWYQQALGQGPQFIFQYYREEENGRGNFPPRFSGLQFPNYSSELNVNALELDDSALYLCASSFGLAAETQYFGPGTRLLVL.

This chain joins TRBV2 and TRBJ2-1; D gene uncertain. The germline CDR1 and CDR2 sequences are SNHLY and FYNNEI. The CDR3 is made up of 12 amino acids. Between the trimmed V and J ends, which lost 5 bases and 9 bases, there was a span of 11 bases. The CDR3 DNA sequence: TGTGCCAGCAGTTACACAGCCGGTGAGCAGTTCTTC. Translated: CASSYTAGEQFF.

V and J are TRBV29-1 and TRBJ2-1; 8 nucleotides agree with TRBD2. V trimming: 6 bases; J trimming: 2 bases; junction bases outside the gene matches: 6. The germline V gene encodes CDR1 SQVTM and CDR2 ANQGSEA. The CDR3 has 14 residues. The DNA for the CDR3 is TGCAGCGTCCCCACTAGCGGAGCCTACAATGAGCAGTTCTTC. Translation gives CSVPTSGAYNEQFF.

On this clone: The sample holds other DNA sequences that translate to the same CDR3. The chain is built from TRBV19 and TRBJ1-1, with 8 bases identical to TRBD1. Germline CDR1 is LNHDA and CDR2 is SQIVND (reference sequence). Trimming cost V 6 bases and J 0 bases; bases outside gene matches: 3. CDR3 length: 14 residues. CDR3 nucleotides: TGTGCCAGTAGGCGACAGGGGATGAACACTGAAGCTTTCTTT. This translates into CASRRQGMNTEAFF.

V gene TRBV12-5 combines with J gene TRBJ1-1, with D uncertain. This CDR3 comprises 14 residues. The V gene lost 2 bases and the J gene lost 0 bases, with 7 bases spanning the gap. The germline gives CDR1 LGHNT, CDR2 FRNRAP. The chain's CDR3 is CASGLNRLNTEAFF. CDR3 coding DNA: TGTGCTAGTGGTTTGAATCGTCTGAACACTGAAGCTTTCTTT.

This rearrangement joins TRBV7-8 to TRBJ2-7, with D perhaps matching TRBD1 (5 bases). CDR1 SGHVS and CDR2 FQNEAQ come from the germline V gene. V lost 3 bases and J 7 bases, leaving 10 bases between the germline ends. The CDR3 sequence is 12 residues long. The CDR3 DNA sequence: TGTGCCAGCAGCTTTCGGCCAGGGGAGCAGTACTTC. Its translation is CASSFRPGEQYF.